Each of the 30 T cell receptor beta chains below was sequenced from the same sample in a study of CD8+CD57+ T cells in acquired aplastic anemia (dated by TCRdb to between 2017 and 2018). Sequencing used an Illumina HiSeq 2000. Genomic DNA served as template for TCR beta VDJ combination and CDR3 sequence profiling. TCRdb reran the public reads through fastp at Q25 and MiXCR, keeping productive beta chains. Entries are consolidated by CDR3 protein sequence, retaining the most common genes and DNA. This sample has roughly 500,000 distinct CDR3 sequences in its table, and 25% to 40% of those were observed once. The ten largest clones take up 0.82% of the sample. Patients chosen for sequencing had shown expansion of CD8+CD57+ cells by flow cytometry. Material: sorted CD4+, CD8+, or CD8+CD57+ T cells (not recorded which) from PBMCs. The receptors come from a human donor with aplastic anemia.

This clonotype was observed a handful of times. This chain joins TRBV2 and TRBJ2-1, with TRBD2 identical over 7 bases. CDR3 length equals 13 residues. J lost 7 bases, V lost 6 bases, and 6 bases had no gene match. Germline CDR1 SNHLY, CDR2 FYNNEI. The CDR3 DNA sequence: TGTGCCAGCAGCTTACAAGCGGGGAATGAGCAGTTCTTC. Protein: CASSLQAGNEQFF.

Many counts were recorded for this clonotype. This rearrangement joins TRBV5-1 to TRBJ1-2, with D uncertain. Trimming removed 5 bases at V and 6 bases at J, with 17 bases between. Germline V lookup: CDR1 SGHRS, CDR2 YFSETQ. CDR3 length: 14 amino acids. DNA for the CDR3: TGCGCCAGCAGGGCCCTCTCCGATCGTAATGGCTACACCTTC. Protein sequence: CASRALSDRNGYTF.

The V gene is TRBV14, the J gene TRBJ1-1; no reliable D call. Trimming pared 1 base from V and 10 bases from J, leaving 19 bases between. Germline CDR1 is SGHDN and CDR2 is FVKESK. This CDR3 has 15 residues. CDR3 sequence: CASSQVRAPTDGAFF. The CDR3 DNA reads as TGTGCCAGCAGCCAAGTTAGAGCACCGACGGATGGAGCTTTCTTT.

The genes are TRBV10-2 and TRBJ1-2; no clear D gene. CDR1 and CDR2 (germline): WSHSY, SAAADI. With 3 bases removed from V and 4 bases from J, the gap between germline ends came to 12 bases. The CDR3 is made up of 14 amino acids. CDR3 sequence reads: CASSERALTYGYTF. Written as DNA, the CDR3 is TGCGCCAGCAGTGAAAGGGCGCTCACCTATGGCTACACCTTC.

This chain connects TRBV19 to TRBJ1-3; unclear D gene. Deletions cut 9 bases from V and 8 bases from J, with 8 bases between. The germline V gene has CDR1 LNHDA and CDR2 SQIVND (reference sequence). The CDR3 is 10 amino acids. The CDR3 spells CASSTDTIYF. As DNA, the CDR3 is TGTGCCAGCAGCACGGACACCATATATTTT.

In its sample, this clonotype was seen a few times. The chain joins TRBV19 to TRBJ2-7, with D possibly TRBD2 on 7 matching bases. Trimming stripped 9 bases from V and 5 bases from J, with 17 bases between. Looked up from germline, CDR1 is LNHDA and CDR2 is SQIVND (reference sequence). The CDR3 runs 13 residues. The CDR3 loop is CASSRGALDEQYF. CDR3 in DNA: TGTGCCAGCTCCCGGGGGGCGCTGGACGAGCAGTACTTC.

The sample holds a few counts of this clonotype. A much bigger clone sits one base away, suggesting this may be a read error. V is TRBV2 and J is TRBJ2-5; the match to TRBD1 covers 7 bases. The CDR3 totals 13 residues. J was trimmed by 11 bases and V by 8 bases; bases with no gene match: 14. Germline V CDR1 and CDR2: SNHLY, FYNNEI. The CDR3 coding sequence is TGTGCCAGCCGGGACAGTGTAGTCAATGAGCAGTACTTC. This gives the protein CASRDSVVNEQYF. The full variable domain, rest sourced from reference TRBV2 and TRBJ2-5, is EPEVTQTPSHQVTQMGQEVILRCVPISNHLYFYWYRQILGQKVEFLVSFYNNEISEKSEIFDDQFSVERPDGSNFTLKIRSTKLEDSAMYFCASRDSVVNEQYFGPGTRLLVL.

This chain joins TRBV7-2 and TRBJ1-1; D might be TRBD1 (5 bases). V was shortened by 4 bases and J by 8 bases, with 8 bases between the two germline ends. Looked up from germline, CDR1 is SGHTA and CDR2 is FQGNSA. The CDR3 is 11 residues long. The CDR3 coding sequence is TGTGCCAGCAGCTCGGCAGGGGAAGCTTTCTTT. Translating gives CASSSAGEAFF.

A remark on this clonotype: Mismatch with germline at one junction end may stem from a read error. The genes are TRBV24-1 and TRBJ1-4; D possibly corresponds to TRBD1 (6 bases). The CDR3 totals 15 residues. Germline assignment: CDR1 KGHDR and CDR2 SFDVKD. CDR3 DNA sequence: TGTGCCAGCAGTTTCCTAGGGGGGACTAATGAAAAACTGTTTTTT. It yields the protein CASSFLGGTNEKLFF.

This clonotype was recorded many times. The V call is TRBV29-1, the J call TRBJ1-1; D call uncertain. CDR1 and CDR2 from the germline V gene are SQVTM and ANQGSEA. This CDR3 comprises 12 residues. V lost 5 bases and J lost 4, with 11 bases in between. The CDR3 region is CSVQTLGTEAFF. For the CDR3, the DNA is TGCAGCGTTCAGACCCTGGGCACTGAAGCTTTCTTT.

The rearrangement joins TRBV5-1 to TRBJ1-2, with D possibly being TRBD1 (5 bases). The CDR3 is made up of 13 amino acids. Trimming cost V 0 bases and J 12 bases, with 15 bases left between them. Germline CDR1 and CDR2: SGHRS and YFSETQ. The CDR3 sequence is CASSLAGRDSNTF. The CDR3 coding sequence is TGCGCCAGCAGCTTGGCAGGGCGCGATAGCAACACCTTC.

This clonotype was observed a few times. The chain recombines TRBV5-1 with TRBJ2-3; perhaps TRBD2 as D (5 bases). Germline V gives CDR1 SGHRS, CDR2 YFSETQ. The CDR3 is made up of 13 amino acids. V lost 7 bases, J lost 2 bases, and 11 bases lay in between. The CDR3 sequence: CASSGDATDTQYF. In DNA, the CDR3 is TGCGCCAGCTCCGGGGATGCCACAGATACGCAGTATTTT.

The chain recombines TRBV30 with TRBJ2-2, with D possibly being TRBD1 or TRBD2 (5 bases each). The V end lost 4 bases, the J end lost 6 bases, and 9 bases lay between the germline ends. CDR1 and CDR2 (germline): GTSNPN, SVGIG (reference sequence). This CDR3 has 12 residues. The CDR3 DNA is TGTGCCTGGACTGGGGGTCCCGGGGAGCTGTTTTTT. It codes for CAWTGGPGELFF. Variable domain in full (rest from reference TRBV30 and TRBJ2-2): SQTIHQWPATLVQPVGSPLSLECTVEGTSNPNLYWYRQAAGRGLQLLFYSVGIGQISSEVPQNLSASRPQDRQFILSSKKLLLSDSGFYLCAWTGGPGELFFGEGSRLTVL.

The chain recombines TRBV29-1 with TRBJ2-7, with D perhaps TRBD1 (5 bases). CDR1 and CDR2 (germline): SQVTM, ANQGSEA. The CDR3 runs to 13 residues. V lost 4 bases and J 2 bases, leaving 12 bases between the germline ends. CDR3 nucleotides: TGCAGCGTTGTTTGGGGCAACACCTACGAGCAGTACTTC. Its protein is CSVVWGNTYEQYF.

This clonotype was detected a few times. Given a much more abundant clone one base away, this may be a read error. The gene calls are TRBV2 and TRBJ2-7; 10 bases map to TRBD1. The CDR3 is made up of 15 amino acids. Unmatched junction bases numbered 8, after V lost 3 bases and J lost 6 bases. Germline CDR1 reads SNHLY; CDR2 reads FYNNEI. DNA of the CDR3: TGTGCCAGCAGTGACCGCTCCGGGACAGGGGTCGAGCAGTACTTC. This gives the protein CASSDRSGTGVEQYF. The variable domain in full, with the rest retrieved from reference TRBV2 and TRBJ2-7, is EPEVTQTPSHQVTQMGQEVILRCVPISNHLYFYWYRQILGQKVEFLVSFYNNEISEKSEIFDDQFSVERPDGSNFTLKIRSTKLEDSAMYFCASSDRSGTGVEQYFGPGTRLTVT.

The sample holds a few counts of this clonotype. The chain is built from TRBV11-2 and TRBJ2-7, with D perhaps TRBD1 (6 bases). The V gene's germline CDR1 is SGHAT and CDR2 FQNNGV. This CDR3 spans 15 amino acids. V lost 0 bases and J lost 7, with 16 bases in between. The CDR3 nucleotides are TGTGCCAGCAGCTTAGATCCCAGCCAGGGGTTTGAGCAGTACTTC. Its translation is CASSLDPSQGFEQYF.

A remark on this clonotype: It may be a read error: a sequence one base away is much more abundant. The chain joins TRBV19 to TRBJ1-1; 10 bases align to TRBD1. The CDR3 consists of 15 residues. The J segment lost 4 bases and the V segment lost 7 bases, leaving 9 bases of the junction unmatched. Looked up from germline, CDR1 is LNHDA and CDR2 is SQIVND (reference sequence). CDR3 in amino acids: CASIDRDRGVTEAFF. In DNA form, the CDR3 reads TGTGCCAGTATTGACCGGGACAGGGGAGTCACTGAAGCTTTCTTT.

A few counts support this clonotype. A much larger clone lies a single base off, so this may be a read error. The chain carries TRBV19 and TRBJ2-7; 10 nucleotides line up with TRBD2. With the DNA end fitting TRBJ2-1 better, the J assignment may be wrong. Germline V gives CDR1 LNHDA, CDR2 SQIVND (reference sequence). The length of the CDR3 is 14 residues. CDR3 coding DNA: TGTGCCAGTAGTATCCTAGCGGGGGCCTACGAGCAGTTCTTC. Translation gives CASSILAGAYEQFF.

The rearrangement links TRBV4-2 to TRBJ1-5; the D is unclear. CDR3 length equals 13 residues. Trimming removed 0 bases from V and 10 bases from J, with 10 bases in between. The V gene's germline CDR1 is LGHNA and CDR2 YNFKEQ. The chain's CDR3 is CASSQDPVGPQHF. CDR3 nucleotides: TGTGCCAGCAGCCAAGATCCGGTGGGACCCCAGCATTTT.

The rearrangement uses TRBV25-1 and TRBJ1-2; possibly TRBD1 for D (5 bases). V lost 11 bases and J lost 1, with 5 bases in between. This CDR3 has 10 residues. The germline V gene encodes CDR1 MGHDK and CDR2 SYGVNS. This CDR3 reads CAGGNYGYTF. The CDR3 coding sequence is TGTGCCGGGGGTAACTATGGCTACACCTTC.

This clonotype was recorded at least ten times. The chain uses TRBV5-1 and TRBJ1-2; D perhaps matches TRBD1 (5 bases). Trimming left V 0 bases short and J 0 bases short, with 9 bases between. This CDR3 has 15 amino acids. Germline V CDR1 and CDR2: SGHRS, YFSETQ. CDR3 coding DNA: TGCGCCAGCAGCTTGGGGGACTCGTCTAACTATGGCTACACCTTC. It specifies CASSLGDSSNYGYTF.

This clonotype was observed at least ten times. This sequence joins TRBV20-1 and TRBJ2-1, with a possible D match to TRBD2 (6 bases). Germline V CDR1 and CDR2: DFQATT, SNEGSKA (reference sequence). This CDR3 comprises 16 residues. With 4 bases removed from V and 7 bases from J, the gap between germline ends came to 23 bases. The CDR3 DNA reads as TGCAGTGCTAATCCGCGTAGGGAGAGTGGGAGGAATGAGCAGTTCTTC. As protein: CSANPRRESGRNEQFF.

The CDR3 DNA reads as TGTGCCCACGGCGCGGGAGTATGGTCCCGTCCATCATACAATGAGCAGTTCTTC. Protein: CAHGAGVWSRPSYNEQFF. This chain links TRBV11-1 with TRBJ2-1; 7 bases line up with TRBD2. The CDR3 extends over 18 amino acids. The V and J ends lost 11 bases and 4 bases, in that order; junction bases with no gene match: 23. Germline V gene sequence: CDR1 SGHAT, CDR2 FQDESV (reference sequence). The whole variable domain, filled in from reference TRBV11-1 and TRBJ2-1, reads EAEVAQSPRYKITEKSQAVAFWCDPISGHATLYWYRQILGQGPELLVQFQDESVVDDSQLPKDRFSAERLKGVDSTLKIQPAELGDSAMYLCAHGAGVWSRPSYNEQFFGPGTRLTVL.

This chain links TRBV5-1 with TRBJ2-5; D is uncertain. There are 14 residues in the CDR3. In germline, CDR1 is SGHRS, CDR2 YFSETQ. V was cut by 0 bases and J by 1 base, with 7 bases left in between. The CDR3 region is CASSLGMGQETQYF. In nucleotides, the CDR3 is TGCGCCAGCAGCTTGGGGATGGGCCAAGAGACCCAGTACTTC.

This clonotype was observed at least ten times. The gene calls are TRBV11-2 and TRBJ1-2, with a weak D call TRBD1 (6 bases). The CDR3 length is 13 residues. Germline V gene lookup returns CDR1 SGHAT and CDR2 FQNNGV. The ends were cut back, 4 bases at V and 7 bases at J, with 13 bases in the middle. CDR3 in amino acids: CASSSPKTGGYTF. The CDR3 region has the DNA TGTGCCAGCAGCTCACCCAAGACAGGTGGCTACACCTTC.

The table lists this clonotype with many counts. CDR3 bases: TGTGCCAGCGGCCGGGACAGGGATTCACCCCTCCACTTT. It specifies CASGRDRDSPLHF. V usage is TRBV12-3 or TRBV12-4 and J usage is TRBJ1-6; 9 bases fit TRBD1. Losses at the gene ends were 8 bases for V and 8 bases for J; bases not matched to a gene: 4. The CDR3 contains 13 residues.

Worth noting for this clonotype: Given a much more abundant clone one base away, this may be a read error. CDR3 DNA sequence: TGTGCCCGCAGCTCGATCCCGGGGACAGAGGTCGAGCAGTACTTC. Its protein is CARSSIPGTEVEQYF. This chain uses TRBV7-9 with TRBJ2-7; the match to TRBD1 covers 7 bases. The CDR3 has 15 residues. The germline V gene encodes CDR1 SEHNR and CDR2 FQNEAQ (reference sequence).

This clonotype has at least ten counts. The chain links TRBV7-8 to TRBJ1-2; a weak D match, TRBD1 (6 bases). CDR1 SGHVS and CDR2 FQNEAQ come from the germline V gene. The CDR3 is 16 amino acids. Trimming cost V 5 bases and J 0 bases, with 16 bases left between them. The CDR3 reads CASSPRQDSTNYGYTF. The CDR3, as DNA: TGTGCCAGCAGCCCAAGACAGGACTCGACTAACTATGGCTACACCTTC.

The rearrangement links TRBV20-1 to TRBJ2-1, with no clear D. Germline V gene sequence: CDR1 DFQATT, CDR2 SNEGSKA (reference sequence). V gave up 1 base and J gave up 13 bases, with 14 bases separating them. The CDR3 contains 12 residues. CDR3: CSARATPFLQFF. CDR3 DNA sequence: TGCAGTGCTAGAGCGACACCGTTTTTACAGTTCTTC.

This clonotype was seen only a few times. The CDR3 here is CASSPTGTGFQPQHF. DNA for the CDR3: TGTGCCAGCAGTCCAACCGGGACAGGGTTTCAGCCCCAGCATTTT. J is TRBJ1-5 and V is TRBV6-1, with TRBD1 matching 9 bases. Unmatched junction bases numbered 8, after V lost 5 bases and J lost 6 bases. Looked up from germline, CDR1 is MNHNS and CDR2 is SASEGT. CDR3 length: 15 residues.